The rows below give T cell receptor beta chains drawn from one sample of a study of blood T cell repertoires in COVID-19. TCRdb's copy holds only in-frame clones and misses some; the assay was immunoSEQ multiplex PCR. The data show roughly 190,000 clones, about 89% seen once. The specimen sequenced was PBMCs or T cells enriched from blood (not recorded which). Receptor source: a woman younger than 35 who had recovered from COVID-19. The CDR3 runs from the conserved cysteine through the conserved F or W. D genes are given only for firm matches. Expanded clones are given a class, and other clones once, few, many or no size at all.

CDR3,DNA,V,J,size,D
CASSIETSGRSLVEQYF,TGTGCCAGCAGCATCGAGACTAGCGGGAGATCTCTGGTCGAGCAGTACTTC,TRBV11-2,TRBJ2-7,.,TRBD2
CASSPHNPGQVNGRGNTIYF,TGTGCCAGCAGCCCGCACAACCCGGGACAGGTCAATGGGAGGGGAAACACCATATATTTT,TRBV3-1/TRBV3-2,TRBJ1-3,.,TRBD1
CASSLQGLNTEAFF,TGTGCCAGCAGCTTACAGGGCTTGAACACTGAAGCTTTCTTT,TRBV11-3,TRBJ1-1,.,.
CASRHRSGTVSTETQYF,TGTGCCAGCAGACACAGATCCGGGACAGTGAGTACAGAGACCCAGTACTTC,TRBV2,TRBJ2-5,.,TRBD1
CASSDTSTSAYEQYF,TGCGCCAGCAGCGATACTAGTACGTCTGCATACGAGCAGTACTTC,TRBV5-1,TRBJ2-7,.,.
CASSLEDSYEQYF,TGCGCCAGCAGCTTGGAGGACAGCTACGAGCAGTACTTC,TRBV5-1,TRBJ2-7,.,.
CASTPGRADNEQFF,TGTGCCAGCACCCCTGGGCGGGCCGACAATGAGCAGTTCTTC,TRBV27,TRBJ2-1,.,.
CASNQIGVSGYEQYF,TGTGCCAGCAACCAAATAGGGGTATCGGGTTACGAGCAGTACTTC,TRBV2,TRBJ2-7,.,.
CASSVTAGELFF,TGTGCCAGCAGCGTAACGGCCGGGGAGCTGTTTTTT,TRBV9,TRBJ2-2,.,.
CASSFTSGTEAFF,TGTGCCAGCAGCTTTACCAGTGGCACTGAAGCTTTCTTT,TRBV9,TRBJ1-1,.,.
CASSPRQGRGEKLFF,TGTGCCAGCAGCCCCAGACAGGGACGAGGTGAAAAACTGTTTTTT,TRBV9,TRBJ1-4,.,TRBD1
CASSQDRQVNSPLHF,TGCGCCAGCAGCCAAGATCGGCAGGTTAATTCACCCCTCCACTTT,TRBV4-1,TRBJ1-6,few,.
CAWIARGTSGRPGVNSYEQYF,TGTGCCTGGATTGCTAGAGGGACTAGCGGGAGACCCGGGGTGAACTCCTACGAGCAGTACTTC,TRBV30,TRBJ2-7,.,TRBD2
CASSLRTGLNTEAFF,TGTGCCAGCAGCCTGAGGACAGGCCTGAACACTGAAGCTTTCTTT,TRBV14,TRBJ1-1,few,TRBD1
CASSYSRGSYNEQFF,TGTGCCAGCAGTTACTCAAGGGGGTCCTACAATGAGCAGTTCTTC,TRBV6-5,TRBJ2-1,.,.
CATSRGDRGDNQPQHF,TGTGCCACCAGCAGGGGGGACAGGGGTGACAATCAGCCCCAGCATTTT,TRBV15,TRBJ1-5,.,TRBD1
CASSGGLANTYNEQFF,TGTGCCAGCAGCGGCGGACTAGCGAACACCTACAATGAGCAGTTCTTC,TRBV5-4,TRBJ2-1,once,TRBD2
CAVRDRGYNEQFF,TGTGCCGTCCGGGACAGGGGCTACAATGAGCAGTTCTTC,TRBV27,TRBJ2-1,.,TRBD1
CASSPTSGAETQYF,TGTGCCAGCAGTCCGACTAGCGGGGCTGAGACCCAGTACTTC,TRBV2,TRBJ2-5,.,TRBD2
CASSLRGSASTDTQYF,TGTGCCAGTAGTTTGCGGGGCAGCGCTAGCACAGATACGCAGTATTTT,TRBV19,TRBJ2-3,.,.
CASSQIPDSTPRLFF,TGTGCCAGCAGCCAAATACCGGACTCCACACCTCGGCTGTTTTTT,TRBV3-1/TRBV3-2,TRBJ2-2,once,.
CASLLAGGTGELFF,TGTGCCAGCTTACTAGCGGGAGGAACCGGGGAGCTGTTTTTT,TRBV5-8,TRBJ2-2,.,TRBD2
CASARGGTNTGELFF,TGCGCCAGCGCCCGGGGGGGGACGAACACCGGGGAGCTGTTTTTT,TRBV5-1,TRBJ2-2,.,TRBD2
CASNFRRGITTDTQYF,TGTGCCAGCAATTTCCGTAGGGGCATCACCACAGATACGCAGTATTTT,TRBV27,TRBJ2-3,.,.
CASSLDRGSEKLFF,TGTGCCAGCAGCTTGGACAGGGGCTCTGAAAAACTGTTTTTT,TRBV5-8,TRBJ1-4,.,TRBD1
CASAPWGRPQETQYF,TGTGCCAGCGCCCCTTGGGGGCGGCCCCAAGAGACCCAGTACTTC,TRBV6-5,TRBJ2-5,.,.
CASSVGLAGLTDTQYF,TGTGCCAGCAGCGTGGGACTAGCGGGACTTACAGATACGCAGTATTTT,TRBV9,TRBJ2-3,.,TRBD2
CASSLSTTNTGELFF,TGTGCCAGCAGCTTAAGTACCACAAACACCGGGGAGCTGTTTTTT,TRBV7-6,TRBJ2-2,.,.
CASSPDTGENSPLHF,TGTGCCAGCAGCCCCGACACAGGCGAAAATTCACCCCTCCACTTT,TRBV9,TRBJ1-6,.,.
CASRRVNTEAFF,TGTGCCAGCAGGAGGGTAAACACTGAAGCTTTCTTT,TRBV11-2,TRBJ1-1,few,.
CSVSGYEQYF,TGCAGTGTCTCGGGCTACGAGCAGTACTTC,TRBV20-1,TRBJ2-7,.,.
CASSHHDRVLLQLFF,TGTGCCAGCAGTCATCACGACCGGGTCCTACTCCAGCTGTTTTTT,TRBV6-2/TRBV6-3,TRBJ2-2,once,.
CASSLYRVNTEAFF,TGTGCCAGCAGTTTATACCGGGTGAACACTGAAGCTTTCTTT,TRBV28,TRBJ1-1,.,.
CASSLKAGQGYGGPYEQYF,TGTGCCAGCAGCCTGAAGGCGGGACAGGGGTACGGGGGTCCCTACGAGCAGTACTTC,TRBV7-8,TRBJ2-7,.,TRBD1
CAPLEREPISSSTDTQYF,TGTGCCCCCCTAGAGCGGGAGCCGATTTCATCTAGCACAGATACGCAGTATTTT,TRBV19,TRBJ2-3,.,TRBD2
CATSPPRGGNEKLFF,TGTGCCACCAGTCCCCCGCGAGGGGGTAATGAAAAACTGTTTTTT,TRBV24-1,TRBJ1-4,once,.
CASSGSSGSAGELFF,TGTGCCAGCAGTGGGTCTAGCGGGAGTGCCGGGGAGCTGTTTTTT,TRBV2,TRBJ2-2,.,TRBD2
CASSPRVNTEAFF,TGTGCCAGCAGCCCCAGGGTGAACACTGAAGCTTTCTTT,TRBV6-5,TRBJ1-1,.,.
CASRETGPTYEQYF,TGTGCCAGCAGGGAGACAGGGCCGACCTACGAGCAGTACTTC,TRBV27,TRBJ2-7,.,TRBD1
CASSPGGTDTQYF,TGTGCCAGCTCACCGGGCGGCACAGATACGCAGTATTTT,TRBV18,TRBJ2-3,.,.
CASEGSSETQYF,TGTGCCAGCGAGGGATCGTCAGAGACCCAGTACTTC,TRBV5-6,TRBJ2-5,.,.
CASSVDPLAGGPYNEQFF,TGTGCCAGCAGCGTAGACCCACTAGCGGGAGGGCCCTACAATGAGCAGTTCTTC,TRBV9,TRBJ2-1,.,TRBD2
CSAGIIIEQFF,TGCAGTGCTGGCATTATAATTGAGCAGTTCTTC,TRBV20-1,TRBJ2-1,.,.
CASSNTRDTYEQYF,TGCGCCAGCAGCAACACTAGGGACACGTACGAGCAGTACTTC,TRBV5-1,TRBJ2-7,.,.
CASSIQGQGYTF,TGTGCCAGCAGTATCCAGGGTCAAGGCTACACCTTC,TRBV28,TRBJ1-2,.,.
CAWSPGQGSTQYF,TGTGCCTGGAGTCCGGGACAGGGCTCCACCCAGTACTTC,TRBV30,TRBJ2-5,.,TRBD1
CASSQSLSRAWVETQYF,TGTGCCAGCAGCCAATCGTTGTCCAGGGCATGGGTAGAGACCCAGTACTTC,TRBV16,TRBJ2-5,.,.
CASSGRASGELFF,TGTGCCAGCAGCGGGAGGGCCTCTGGGGAGCTGTTTTTT,TRBV27,TRBJ2-2,.,TRBD2
CASSPEAGQGALLFF,TGTGCCAGCAGCCCCGAGGCCGGACAGGGGGCGTTACTGTTTTTT,TRBV7-9,TRBJ1-4,.,TRBD1
CASSLGDRGIMNTEAFF,TGTGCCAGCAGCTTGGGGGACAGGGGTATTATGAACACTGAAGCTTTCTTT,TRBV7-9,TRBJ1-1,.,TRBD1
CASSPPGSPVGDTQYF,TGTGCCAGCAGCCCCCCGGGATCTCCAGTCGGGGATACGCAGTATTTT,TRBV7-9,TRBJ2-3,.,.
CASSSKTELGGSGVGEQYF,TGTGCCAGCAGCTCAAAGACGGAGTTAGGCGGGAGTGGGGTAGGAGAGCAGTACTTC,TRBV11-2,TRBJ2-7,.,TRBD2
CASSRRLAGGVEQFF,TGTGCCAGCAGCAGAAGACTAGCGGGAGGAGTTGAGCAGTTCTTC,TRBV7-6,TRBJ2-1,.,TRBD2